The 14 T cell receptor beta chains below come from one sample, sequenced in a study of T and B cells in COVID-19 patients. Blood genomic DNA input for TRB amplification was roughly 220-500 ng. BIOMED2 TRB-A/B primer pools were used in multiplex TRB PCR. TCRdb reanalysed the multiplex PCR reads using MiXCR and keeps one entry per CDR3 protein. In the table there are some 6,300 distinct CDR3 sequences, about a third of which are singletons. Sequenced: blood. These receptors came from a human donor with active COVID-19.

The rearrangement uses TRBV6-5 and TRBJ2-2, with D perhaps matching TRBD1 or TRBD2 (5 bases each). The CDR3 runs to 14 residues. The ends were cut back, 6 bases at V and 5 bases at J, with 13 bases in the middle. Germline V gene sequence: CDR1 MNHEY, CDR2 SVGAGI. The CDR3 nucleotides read TGTGCCAGCAGGGGGGACGTTCGGACCGGGGAGCTGTTTTTT. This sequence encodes CASRGDVRTGELFF.

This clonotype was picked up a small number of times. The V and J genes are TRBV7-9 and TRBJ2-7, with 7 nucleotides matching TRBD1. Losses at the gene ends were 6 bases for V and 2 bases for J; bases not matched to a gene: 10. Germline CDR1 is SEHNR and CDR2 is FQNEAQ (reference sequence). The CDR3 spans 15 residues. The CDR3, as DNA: TGTGCCAGCAGTGACTCCGGGACAGTCGCCTACGAGCAGTACTTC. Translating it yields CASSDSGTVAYEQYF.

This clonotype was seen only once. The CDR3 is CAWGKNGAFF. DNA for the CDR3: TGTGCCTGGGGGAAAAACGGAGCTTTCTTT. V usage is TRBV30 and J usage is TRBJ1-1; D is unclear. The CDR3 is 10 residues long. Per germline, CDR1 GTSNPN and CDR2 SVGIG (reference sequence). V was trimmed by 5 bases and J by 10 bases, leaving 11 bases between them.

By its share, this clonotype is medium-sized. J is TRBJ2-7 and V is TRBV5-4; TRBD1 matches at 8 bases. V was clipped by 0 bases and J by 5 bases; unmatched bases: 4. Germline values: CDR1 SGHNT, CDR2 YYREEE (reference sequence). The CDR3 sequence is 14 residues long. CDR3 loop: CASSLGQGAHEQYF. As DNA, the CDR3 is TGTGCCAGCAGCTTGGGGCAGGGGGCTCACGAGCAGTACTTC.

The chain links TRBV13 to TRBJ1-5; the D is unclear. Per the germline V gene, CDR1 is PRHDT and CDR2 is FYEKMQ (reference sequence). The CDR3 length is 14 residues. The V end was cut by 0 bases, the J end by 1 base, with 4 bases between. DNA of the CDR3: TGTGCCAGCAGCTTAGGGGCGAGCAATCAGCCCCAGCATTTT. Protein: CASSLGASNQPQHF.

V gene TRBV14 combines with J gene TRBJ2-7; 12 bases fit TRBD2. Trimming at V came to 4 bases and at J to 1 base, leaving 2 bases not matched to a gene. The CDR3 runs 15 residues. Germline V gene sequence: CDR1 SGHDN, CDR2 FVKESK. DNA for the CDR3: TGTGCCAGCAGCCGAGGGACTAGCGGGTCCTACGAGCAGTACTTC. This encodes CASSRGTSGSYEQYF.

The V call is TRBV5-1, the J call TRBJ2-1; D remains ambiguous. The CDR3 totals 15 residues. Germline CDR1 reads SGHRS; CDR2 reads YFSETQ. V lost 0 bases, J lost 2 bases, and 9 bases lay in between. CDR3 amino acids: CASSLAKGTYNEQFF. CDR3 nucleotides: TGCGCCAGCAGCTTGGCCAAGGGTACCTACAATGAGCAGTTCTTC.

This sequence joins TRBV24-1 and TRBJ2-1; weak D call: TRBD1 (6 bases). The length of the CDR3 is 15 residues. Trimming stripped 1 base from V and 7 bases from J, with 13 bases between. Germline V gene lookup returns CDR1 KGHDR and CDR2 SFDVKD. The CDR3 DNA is TGTGCCACCAGTGATTTCGAAGAACAGGGTAATGAGCAGTTCTTC. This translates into CATSDFEEQGNEQFF.

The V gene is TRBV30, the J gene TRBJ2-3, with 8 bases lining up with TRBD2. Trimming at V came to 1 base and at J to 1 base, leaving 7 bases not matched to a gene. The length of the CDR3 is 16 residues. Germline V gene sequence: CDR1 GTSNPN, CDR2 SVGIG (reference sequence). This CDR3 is CAWSAGGGLGTDTQYF. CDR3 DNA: TGTGCCTGGAGTGCGGGAGGGGGTCTCGGCACAGATACGCAGTATTTT.

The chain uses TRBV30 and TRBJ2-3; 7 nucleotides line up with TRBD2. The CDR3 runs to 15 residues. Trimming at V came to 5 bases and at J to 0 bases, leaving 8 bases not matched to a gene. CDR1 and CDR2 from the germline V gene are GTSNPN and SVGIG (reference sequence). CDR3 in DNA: TGTGCCTGGCGGGGGAGGGAGGCGAGCACAGATACGCAGTATTTT. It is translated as CAWRGREASTDTQYF.

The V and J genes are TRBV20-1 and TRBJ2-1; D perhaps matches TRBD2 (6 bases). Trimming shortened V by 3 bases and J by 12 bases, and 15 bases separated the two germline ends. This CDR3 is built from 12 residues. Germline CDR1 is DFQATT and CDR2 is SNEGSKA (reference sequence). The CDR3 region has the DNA TGCAGTGCTAGGGCTAGCGATAGGGGGCAGTTCTTC. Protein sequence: CSARASDRGQFF.

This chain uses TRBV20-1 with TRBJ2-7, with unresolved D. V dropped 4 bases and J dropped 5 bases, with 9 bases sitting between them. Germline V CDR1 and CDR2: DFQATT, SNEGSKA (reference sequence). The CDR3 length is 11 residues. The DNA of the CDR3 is TGCAGTGCTACCCGGAACCACGAGCAGTACTTC. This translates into CSATRNHEQYF.

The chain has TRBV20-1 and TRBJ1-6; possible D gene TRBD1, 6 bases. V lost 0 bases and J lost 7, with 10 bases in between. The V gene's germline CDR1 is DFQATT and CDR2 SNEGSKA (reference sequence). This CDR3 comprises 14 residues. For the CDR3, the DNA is TGCAGTGCTAGAGAGAGGGGGTGGAATTCACCCCTCCACTTT. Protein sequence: CSARERGWNSPLHF.

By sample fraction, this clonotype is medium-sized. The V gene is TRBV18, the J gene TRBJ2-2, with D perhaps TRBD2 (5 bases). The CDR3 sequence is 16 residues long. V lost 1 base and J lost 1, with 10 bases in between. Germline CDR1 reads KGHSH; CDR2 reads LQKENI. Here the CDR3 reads CASSPRAGENTGELFF. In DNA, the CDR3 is TGTGCCAGCTCACCACGGGCCGGGGAGAACACCGGGGAGCTGTTTTTT.